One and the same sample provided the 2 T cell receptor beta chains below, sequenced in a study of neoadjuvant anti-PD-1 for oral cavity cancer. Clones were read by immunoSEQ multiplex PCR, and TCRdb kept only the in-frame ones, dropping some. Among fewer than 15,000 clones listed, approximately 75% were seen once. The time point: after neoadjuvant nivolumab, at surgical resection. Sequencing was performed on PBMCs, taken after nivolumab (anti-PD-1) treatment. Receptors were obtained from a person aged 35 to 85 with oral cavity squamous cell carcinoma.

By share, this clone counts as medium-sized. This chain's CDR3 is CASSPDRGNQPQHF. DNA for the CDR3: TGCGCCAGCAGCCCGGATAGGGGCAATCAGCCCCAGCATTTT. The chain joins TRBV5-1 to TRBJ1-5; D is undetermined. CDR1 is SGHRS and CDR2 is YFSETQ in the germline V gene. The V gene lost 4 bases and the J gene lost 2 bases, with 10 bases spanning the gap. The CDR3 extends over 14 amino acids.

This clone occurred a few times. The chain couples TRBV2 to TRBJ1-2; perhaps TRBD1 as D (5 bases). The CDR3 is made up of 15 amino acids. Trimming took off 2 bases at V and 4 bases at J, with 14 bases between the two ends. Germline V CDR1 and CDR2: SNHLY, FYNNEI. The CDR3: CASSEIPGERYGYTF. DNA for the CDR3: TGTGCCAGCAGTGAAATACCGGGGGAACGCTATGGCTACACCTTC.